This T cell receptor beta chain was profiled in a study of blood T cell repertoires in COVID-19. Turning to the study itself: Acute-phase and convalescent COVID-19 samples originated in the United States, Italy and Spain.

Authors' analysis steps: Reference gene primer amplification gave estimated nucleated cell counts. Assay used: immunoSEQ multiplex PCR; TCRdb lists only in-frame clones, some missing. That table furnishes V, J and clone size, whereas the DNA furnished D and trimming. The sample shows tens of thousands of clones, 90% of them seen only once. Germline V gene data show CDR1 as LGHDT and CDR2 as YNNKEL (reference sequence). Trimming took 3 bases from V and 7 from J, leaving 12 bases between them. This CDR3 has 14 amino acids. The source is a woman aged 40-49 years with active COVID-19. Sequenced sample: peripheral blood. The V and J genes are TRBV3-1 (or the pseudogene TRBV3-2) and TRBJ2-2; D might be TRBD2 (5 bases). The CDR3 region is CASSQTRLFGELFF. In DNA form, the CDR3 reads TGTGCCAGCAGCCAGACCCGACTATTCGGGGAGCTGTTTTTT.